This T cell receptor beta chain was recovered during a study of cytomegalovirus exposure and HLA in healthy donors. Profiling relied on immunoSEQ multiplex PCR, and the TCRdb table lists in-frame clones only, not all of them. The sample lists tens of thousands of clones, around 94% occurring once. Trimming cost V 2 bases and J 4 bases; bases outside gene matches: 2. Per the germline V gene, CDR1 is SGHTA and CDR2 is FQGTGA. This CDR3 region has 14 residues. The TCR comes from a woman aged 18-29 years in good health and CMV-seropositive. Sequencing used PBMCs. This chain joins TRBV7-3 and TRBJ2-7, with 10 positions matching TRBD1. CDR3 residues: CASSLGTGEYEQYF. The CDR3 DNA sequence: TGTGCCAGCAGCTTAGGGACAGGGGAGTACGAGCAGTACTTC.